These T cell receptor beta chains were read from a single sample in a study of blood T cell repertoires in COVID-19. The table came from immunoSEQ multiplex PCR; TCRdb's copy has only in-frame clones and leaves some out. The table shows 250,000 or so clones, with 70% to 90% occurring only once. Sequences were obtained from PBMCs or T cells enriched from blood (not recorded which). These TCRs come from a woman between 25 and 40 years old with acute COVID-19. CDR3s include the opening cysteine and the closing phenylalanine or tryptophan. The order of the fields is D gene, V gene, J gene, clone size, CDR3 DNA, CDR3 protein. A D gene is named only where the DNA matches it firmly. Size is stated for part of the rows, as once, few or many counts, or as a class when the clone is expanded.

>.|TRBV19|TRBJ1-3|.
TGTGCCAGTAGCGATTCGGTAAACTCTGGAAACACCATATATTTT
CASSDSVNSGNTIYF
>.|TRBV18|TRBJ1-1|.
TGTGCCAGCTCACCACCTAGTGGGGGGGGGAACACTGAAGCTTTCTTT
CASSPPSGGGNTEAFF
>.|TRBV28|TRBJ2-7|.
TGTGCCAGCAGCTGGGGGGGGCTATACGAGCAGTACTTC
CASSWGGLYEQYF
>.|TRBV4-3|TRBJ2-7|.
TGCGCCAGCAGCCAAGACAGGGTGGAAAGCGAGCAGTACTTC
CASSQDRVESEQYF
>TRBD1|TRBV10-3|TRBJ1-1|.
TGTGCCATCAGCCCCAGGGGGTCGAACACTGAAGCTTTCTTT
CAISPRGSNTEAFF
>TRBD2|TRBV10-3|TRBJ2-4|.
TGTGCCATCAGTGAGGACCCGGGACTAGCGCAAGTCAAAAACATTCAGTACTTC
CAISEDPGLAQVKNIQYF
>.|TRBV30|TRBJ1-4|.
TGTGCCTGGAGTCAGATAGGGGGGGATAATGAAAAACTGTTTTTT
CAWSQIGGDNEKLFF
>.|TRBV3-1/TRBV3-2|TRBJ1-2|once
TGTGCCAGCAGCCAAGACGGGACAATAAGGGGTGGTAGCTATGGCTACACCTTC
CASSQDGTIRGGSYGYTF
>TRBD2|TRBV27|TRBJ2-7|.
TGTGCCAGCAGTTTGAGCGGGAGTCCCTACGAGCAGTACTTC
CASSLSGSPYEQYF
>.|TRBV12-3/TRBV12-4|TRBJ1-1|.
TGTGCCACCGCTGCGGGGAACACTGAAGCTTTCTTT
CATAAGNTEAFF
>.|TRBV9|TRBJ2-2|.
TGTGCCAGCTCGATTGGACAGAACACCGGGGAGCTGTTTTTT
CASSIGQNTGELFF
>TRBD1|TRBV27|TRBJ1-2|.
TGTGCCAGCAGTCCCACTGTTCGGACAGGGGGCTATGGCTACACCTTC
CASSPTVRTGGYGYTF
>TRBD1|TRBV11-2|TRBJ1-1|.
TGTGCCAGCAGCTTGACAGGGCGCACTGAAGCTTTCTTT
CASSLTGRTEAFF
>.|TRBV5-4|TRBJ2-7|.
TGTGCCAGCAGCTTGGACGGGAGTTCCTACGAGCAGTACTTC
CASSLDGSSYEQYF
>TRBD2|TRBV6-2/TRBV6-3|TRBJ2-2|once
TGTGCCAGCAGTCCACCACAACCCACACTAGCGGGAATGACCGGGGAGCTGTTTTTT
CASSPPQPTLAGMTGELFF
>.|TRBV7-9|TRBJ1-1|.
TGTGCCGCTGGGGAGGGGGGGGAAGCTTTCTTT
CAAGEGGEAFF
>.|TRBV28|TRBJ1-2|.
TGTGCCAGCAGCCCTGGGGTGGGGGGATCCTATGGCTACACCTTC
CASSPGVGGSYGYTF
>TRBD1|TRBV7-2|TRBJ1-2|.
TGTGCCAGCAGCTTAGTAGGACAGGGGCTCAACTATGGCTACACCTTC
CASSLVGQGLNYGYTF
>.|TRBV29-1|TRBJ2-2|.
TGCAGCGTTCCCGGACTGACGAACACCGGGGAGCTGTTTTTT
CSVPGLTNTGELFF
>TRBD2|TRBV7-8|TRBJ2-1|once
TGTGCCAGCAGCCACCAAGGGCTAGCGGGAGTCCTTGAGCAGTTCTTC
CASSHQGLAGVLEQFF
>TRBD2|TRBV6-4|TRBJ2-1|.
TGTGCCAGCAGTGATTCGGGGGGAAGCTCCTACAATGAGCAGTTCTTC
CASSDSGGSSYNEQFF
>.|TRBV9|TRBJ2-1|.
TGTGCCAGCAGCGTAGATGGAGAAACAGGGTCTTCGCAGTTCTTC
CASSVDGETGSSQFF
>TRBD2|TRBV27|TRBJ2-3|.
TGTGCCAGCAGTCCCGCCCGGTGGGTAGCGGGAGTAGATGCGCAGTATTTT
CASSPARWVAGVDAQYF
>.|TRBV27|TRBJ1-1|once
TGTGCCAGCAGTTTATTCGGGGGGGTTGAGGCTTTCTTT
CASSLFGGVEAFF
>.|TRBV7-6|TRBJ1-1|once
TGTGCCAGCAGGCAAAGGGGGAACACTGAAGCTTTCTTT
CASRQRGNTEAFF
>.|TRBV9|TRBJ1-1|.
TGTGCCAGCAGCGCCGTCGACACTGAAGCTTTCTTT
CASSAVDTEAFF
>TRBD1|TRBV3-1/TRBV3-2|TRBJ2-7|.
TGTGCCAGCAGCGGCACCCGACAGGGGAACTACGAGCAGTACTTC
CASSGTRQGNYEQYF
>TRBD1|TRBV5-1|TRBJ2-4|.
TGCGCCAGCAGCGGACAGGGGGGCAAAAACATTCAGTACTTC
CASSGQGGKNIQYF